One and the same sample provided the 16 T cell receptor beta chains below, sequenced in a study of cytomegalovirus exposure and HLA in healthy donors. The PCR used 60 Vbeta and 13 Jbeta primers. Clones were read by immunoSEQ multiplex PCR, and TCRdb kept only the in-frame ones, dropping some. The sample has about 140,000 clones. The sequencing sample was made of PBMCs. The origin of the receptors is a woman in her late teens or twenties in good health and CMV-seronegative.

In DNA form, the CDR3 reads TGTGCCACTAAAAGACAGGCCCTCACAGATACGCAGTATTTT. It is translated as CATKRQALTDTQYF. V gene TRBV6-1 combines with J gene TRBJ2-3; tentatively, D is TRBD1 (6 bases). V was clipped by 10 bases and J by 2 bases, with 16 bases between them. Germline V lookup: CDR1 MNHNS, CDR2 SASEGT. The length of the CDR3 is 14 residues.

The chain joins TRBV9 to TRBJ2-5; 7 bases are a match to TRBD1. CDR3 length: 13 residues. The V segment lost 3 bases and the J segment 11 bases; nucleotides outside the gene matches: 10. Per germline, CDR1 SGDLS and CDR2 YYNGEE. The CDR3 DNA reads TGTGCCAGCAGCGCGACGGGACAGCAACTTCAGTACTTC. Protein: CASSATGQQLQYF.

The chain carries TRBV29-1 and TRBJ2-1, with 14 bases aligning to TRBD2. CDR3 length equals 14 residues. V lost 6 bases to trimming and J lost 9 bases; unmatched junction nucleotides: 7. Germline CDR1 SQVTM, CDR2 ANQGSEA. The CDR3 is CSVTGLAGVGEQFF. The CDR3 region has the DNA TGCAGCGTCACGGGACTAGCGGGAGTCGGTGAGCAGTTCTTC.

The chain couples TRBV7-9 to TRBJ2-1, with 7 bases that match TRBD1. Germline CDR1 and CDR2: SEHNR and FQNEAQ (reference sequence). The CDR3 extends over 13 amino acids. The J segment lost 8 bases and the V segment lost 0 bases, leaving 1 base of the junction unmatched. Written as DNA, the CDR3 is TGTGCCAGCAGCTTAGCAGGGGGCGATGAGCAGTTCTTC. Its protein product is CASSLAGGDEQFF.

The chain uses TRBV10-2 and TRBJ2-7; D call uncertain. Germline V gives CDR1 WSHSY, CDR2 SAAADI. The CDR3 covers 16 residues. V gave up 1 base and J gave up 2 bases, with 15 bases separating them. The CDR3 reads CASSEYEAAQTYEQYV. CDR3 bases: TGCGCCAGCAGTGAGTACGAGGCAGCTCAAACCTACGAGCAGTACGTC.

This sequence joins TRBV28 and TRBJ1-2, with D unresolved. Germline-derived CDR1 and CDR2 are MDHEN and SYDVKM. The CDR3 is 13 amino acids. V lost 2 bases and J 4 bases, leaving 8 bases between the germline ends. The chain's CDR3 is CASSLGRSYGYTF. DNA of the CDR3: TGTGCCAGCAGTTTAGGCAGGTCCTATGGCTACACCTTC.

The chain recombines TRBV6-1 with TRBJ1-1; D is perhaps TRBD1 (5 bases). V was trimmed by 5 bases and J by 5 bases, leaving 12 bases between them. This CDR3 comprises 13 residues. Germline V lookup: CDR1 MNHNS, CDR2 SASEGT. The CDR3 nucleotides read TGTGCCAGCAGTTGGGGGGAAAAGACTGAAGCTTTCTTT. Its protein is CASSWGEKTEAFF.

The chain combines TRBV7-2 with TRBJ2-1; D might be TRBD2 (6 bases). CDR3 size: 15 residues. CDR1 and CDR2 from the germline V gene are SGHTA and FQGNSA. The ends were cut back, 4 bases at V and 8 bases at J, with 18 bases in the middle. CDR3 residues: CASSSLAGFEDEQFF. The CDR3 DNA reads as TGTGCCAGCAGCTCCTTGGCGGGGTTTGAGGATGAGCAGTTCTTC.

This rearrangement joins TRBV5-1 to TRBJ2-1; TRBD2 agrees at 7 bases. This CDR3 is 15 amino acids long. The germline V gene has CDR1 SGHRS and CDR2 YFSETQ. V shed 4 bases and J 4 bases; nucleotides not matched to a gene: 8. CDR3 DNA: TGCGCCAGCAGCGGGCGGGAGAACACTTACAATGAGCAGTTCTTC. Translation: CASSGRENTYNEQFF.

The J gene is TRBJ1-3, the V gene TRBV30, with 10 positions matching TRBD1. Germline V gene sequence: CDR1 GTSNPN, CDR2 SVGIG (reference sequence). The V segment lost 3 bases and the J segment 4 bases; nucleotides outside the gene matches: 6. The CDR3 is made up of 15 amino acids. The CDR3 sequence: CAWSGGTGVGNTIYF. Here the CDR3 DNA reads TGTGCCTGGAGCGGCGGGACAGGGGTAGGAAACACCATATATTTT.

The J gene is TRBJ2-5, the V gene TRBV5-6; D remains ambiguous. CDR1 SGHDT and CDR2 YYEEEE come from the germline V gene. CDR3 length: 17 amino acids. V was pared by 1 base and J by 0 bases, with 16 bases between. The CDR3 here is CASSLPALGDYQETQYF. The CDR3 DNA follows: TGTGCCAGCAGCTTGCCGGCCCTTGGAGACTACCAAGAGACCCAGTACTTC.

The V and J genes are TRBV11-3 and TRBJ2-5; 11 positions match TRBD2. Germline assignment: CDR1 SGHNT and CDR2 YENEEA. The CDR3 length is 17 residues. Losses at the gene ends were 4 bases for V and 10 bases for J; bases not matched to a gene: 17. The CDR3 region is CASSSGANTRGLAGQYF. Here the CDR3 DNA reads TGTGCCAGCAGCTCAGGCGCCAATACCCGAGGACTAGCGGGCCAGTACTTC.

CDR3 coding DNA: TGTGCCAGCTCACCAAACGGCGGGGAGCCCAATCAGCCCCAGCATTTT. This encodes CASSPNGGEPNQPQHF. The chain combines TRBV18 with TRBJ1-5; D unresolved. Germline CDR1 KGHSH, CDR2 LQKENI. V lost 2 bases and J 3 bases, leaving 14 bases between the germline ends. This CDR3 has 16 residues.

The rearrangement uses TRBV27 and TRBJ1-2, with 8 bases lining up with TRBD1. J was trimmed by 0 bases and V by 6 bases; bases with no gene match: 6. Looked up from germline, CDR1 is MNHEY and CDR2 is SMNVEV (reference sequence). CDR3 size: 15 residues. CDR3 protein: CASSVDRGPNYGYTF. CDR3 bases: TGTGCCAGCAGCGTAGACAGGGGTCCTAACTATGGCTACACCTTC.

In regard to this clone: Other DNA sequences in the same sample also yield this CDR3. The rearrangement uses TRBV5-4 and TRBJ2-2; possible D gene TRBD1, 5 bases. The V end was cut by 0 bases, the J end by 7 bases, with 13 bases between. Germline CDR1 is SGHNT and CDR2 is YYREEE (reference sequence). The CDR3 loop spans 15 amino acids. The CDR3 loop is CASSLGRTRDGELFF. In nucleotides, the CDR3 is TGTGCCAGCAGCTTGGGTCGGACAAGAGACGGGGAGCTGTTTTTT.

The chain joins TRBV6-5 to TRBJ2-3; a weak D match, TRBD2 (5 bases). CDR1 and CDR2 from the germline V gene are MNHEY and SVGAGI. The CDR3 has 15 residues. The germline V and J ends were trimmed by 2 bases and 5 bases, with 14 bases remaining between them. CDR3 residues: CASSYRVRGEDTQYF. In DNA form, the CDR3 reads TGTGCCAGCAGTTACAGGGTCCGGGGTGAAGATACGCAGTATTTT.